This T cell receptor (beta chain) derives from a study of T cells in Graves' hyperthyroidism and ophthalmopathy (dated 2019 in TCRdb). About the study as a whole: Peripheral blood samples were taken at initial diagnosis, before any treatment was given. A discovery cohort of roughly 96 patients, fewer than 50 with Graves' ophthalmopathy and 57 with stable Graves' hyperthyroidism, was used to find distinguishing TCR V-J signatures. Prospective prediction of ophthalmopathy was tested in an independent validation cohort consisting of 18 to 20 hyperthyroidism patients and 15 or so patients who later progressed to ophthalmopathy. The 100 discovery patients were randomly split 7:3 into training and test sets. The study also compared thyroid tissue and blood T-cell repertoires from several Graves' hyperthyroidism patients. After sampling, hyperthyroidism patients received methimazole starting at 30 mg daily, and ophthalmopathy patients received high-dose intravenous methylprednisolone. The paper reports TCR Vbeta CDR3 sequencing of fewer than 150 peripheral blood samples: around 45 ophthalmopathy, roughly 80 hyperthyroidism and around 17 progressor patients. Overall study results and their limits: In validation, the model predicted progression to ophthalmopathy a median of roughly 6.5 months before onset, with 70% to 71% sensitivity and around 76% specificity. Most expanded thyroid clonotypes (frequency above 0.001) were also detected in blood, a finding suggesting that blood repertoires may reflect thyroid immune responses. In cross-validation, a model built on a 13 V-J signature told ophthalmopathy apart from stable hyperthyroidism with under 90% sensitivity and roughly 81% specificity, and in testing the same model reached 80%/75%. Sample size was not statistically predetermined, and blinding of investigators to group allocation was not performed.

TCR beta CDR3 regions were amplified from RNA transcripts. For the first round of RT-PCR on the TCR CDR3, the HTBI primer set was used together with the Qiagen OneStep RT-PCR kit. Libraries were constructed in a second round of multiplex PCR, after which size selection and purification were carried out. The libraries were sequenced on an Illumina HiSeq2000 using paired-end 100 bp reads. As for the original processing: Raw data were processed with SOAPnuke, discarding reads with adapters, uncalled bases, mean Phred below 15, or no exact constant-primer or identifier match. High-quality paired reads were merged with COPE v1.2.5, and unique nucleotide sequences were defined as clonotypes. MiTCR v1.1 was used to align the clonotypes against IMGT TRBV, TRBD and TRBJ reference segments. Analysis was restricted to V-J combinations with a frequency above 0.0001, which covered 99.2% of repertoires. A TCS score was defined as the ratio of F50 (clonal expansion) to E x V (chaos), with BLOSUM62-based TCRdist applied between CDR3 peptides within each V-J. Welch's t-statistics and random forest reduced around 510 V-J features to 13, which were used in a naive Bayes classifier (R e1071). Using fastp trimming at Q25 and MiXCR clonotype assembly, TCRdb reanalyzed the public sequencing data and kept in-frame beta chains. Each entry is one CDR3 protein sequence, shown with its most common DNA and genes. The V and J calls here are based on TCRdb, not the publication. Recorded for this sample are 500,000 to 650,000 distinct CDR3 sequences; approximately 17% of them occurred a single time. Roughly 18% of the sample is held by the ten biggest clonotypes.

Moderately to severely active disease, a Clinical Activity Score of at least 3, a NOSPECS grade of at least 4, and a duration under 3 months were present in ophthalmopathy patients. Exclusion was applied to patients with uncontrolled infections, other autoimmune diseases, pregnancy or lactation. Diagnoses relied on clinical symptoms, serum thyroxine and TRAb, thyroid ultrasound and orbital computed tomography. PBMCs were isolated from more than 9 ml of fresh peripheral blood by Ficoll-Paque density gradient centrifugation. Total RNA was extracted using Trizol reagent, and RNA quality was assessed on an Agilent 2100 Bioanalyzer. For this chain, trimming is 5 bases at the V end and 8 bases at the J end, and the number of junction bases without a gene match is 6. The CDR3 contains 13 residues, cysteine and phenylalanine counted. The DNA shown is the 39-base CDR3, in frame from base 1. Reading the germline V gene gives CDR1 MDHEN and CDR2 SYDVKM.

As for this clonotype: Its specific antigen is unknown. Within one base of it there is no much larger clone, and no base qualities were kept.

This TCR was sampled from a woman aged 18-29 years with Graves' ophthalmopathy. The sample consisted of blood. Recombination connected TRBV28 to TRBJ2-4, with TRBD2 matching 7 junction bases. The CDR3 protein sequence reads: CASSVRAGYIQYF. The base sequence is TGTGCCAGCAGTGTTCGAGCGGGGTACATTCAGTACTTC.